These T cell receptor beta chains were read from a single sample in a study of identifying expanded T cells in peripheral blood. The assay was immunoSEQ multiplex PCR, and TCRdb's table has in-frame clones only and misses some. The table records about 50,000 clones, about 80% of them present only once. The sequenced sample was blood. The receptors derive from a person aged 18 to 75 in good health. Both conserved end residues are part of each CDR3. The size entry is marked missing in some rows and otherwise reads once, few, many or a size class.

CDR3 protein: CASSGLTSSYEQYF
clone size: few
V gene: TRBV27

CDR3 protein: CATSSPGQAYTDTQYF
clone size: .
V gene: TRBV15

CDR3 protein: CASSLSQGGYNEQFF
clone size: .
V gene: TRBV27

CDR3 protein: CASSLGVANTGELFF
clone size: once
V gene: TRBV7-2

CDR3 protein: CASSLGTSGRVSGEQYF
clone size: .
V gene: TRBV5-4

CDR3 protein: CASRRDSYEQYF
clone size: .
V gene: TRBV6-5

CDR3 protein: CASSSGSRGTDTQYF
clone size: .
V gene: TRBV27

CDR3 protein: CASSPRKRDSYGYTF
clone size: .
V gene: TRBV23-1

CDR3 protein: CASSERPFGSNQPQHF
clone size: .
V gene: TRBV6-1

CDR3 protein: CASSEAPREKLFF
clone size: .
V gene: TRBV2

CDR3 protein: CASSGRGGAIPKLFF
clone size: .
V gene: TRBV2

CDR3 protein: CASSVSPGGPAFF
clone size: .
V gene: TRBV6-4

CDR3 protein: CASRTSGRSYFYGYTF
clone size: .
V gene: TRBV19

CDR3 protein: CASSSGGSQPQHF
clone size: .
V gene: TRBV19

CDR3 protein: CASRRSGQKKETQYF
clone size: .
V gene: TRBV27

CDR3 protein: CASSLGLFNEQFF
clone size: .
V gene: TRBV11-3

CDR3 protein: CASSAGLGLETQYF
clone size: .
V gene: TRBV7-2

CDR3 protein: CASSLDPHTDTQYF
clone size: .
V gene: TRBV11-2

CDR3 protein: CSVEGLGTDTQYF
clone size: .
V gene: TRBV29-1

CDR3 protein: CASSTGTGAPDTQYF
clone size: .
V gene: TRBV5-4

CDR3 protein: CASSEGFRTGQTGELFF
clone size: .
V gene: TRBV25-1

CDR3 protein: CASSYRDRGANYGYTF
clone size: .
V gene: TRBV11-2

CDR3 protein: CASSEVRGGNTIYF
clone size: .
V gene: TRBV6-1

CDR3 protein: CASSIWDRESEAFF
clone size: .
V gene: TRBV19

CDR3 protein: CASSRTGQGNQETQYF
clone size: .
V gene: TRBV18

CDR3 protein: CASSLANGVGETQYF
clone size: .
V gene: TRBV5-1

CDR3 protein: CARSNRLAGDTGELFF
clone size: .
V gene: TRBV5-3

CDR3 protein: CASSLAGGYNEQFF
clone size: .
V gene: TRBV6-6

CDR3 protein: CASSRDRVQETQYF
clone size: .
V gene: TRBV11-2

CDR3 protein: CASTSGQGGNQPQHF
clone size: .
V gene: TRBV6-5

CDR3 protein: CASSLDSGASNTEAFF
clone size: once
V gene: TRBV5-1

CDR3 protein: CASSVGTSGDTQYF
clone size: .
V gene: TRBV9

CDR3 protein: CASSDAGLAGRYEQFF
clone size: .
V gene: TRBV6-1

CDR3 protein: CASTTRTAGGYEQYF
clone size: .
V gene: TRBV10-3

CDR3 protein: CASSWGTSGSRTDTQYF
clone size: .
V gene: TRBV5-1

CDR3 protein: CASSLESDQNEQFF
clone size: .
V gene: TRBV5-1

CDR3 protein: CASRSPQGGYTF
clone size: .
V gene: TRBV6-5

CDR3 protein: CASRSQGDQPQHF
clone size: .
V gene: TRBV19

CDR3 protein: CASSEALRQGGWRNTIYF
clone size: .
V gene: TRBV6-1

CDR3 protein: CASSSPSGFKQETQYF
clone size: .
V gene: TRBV7-2

CDR3 protein: CASSQDREGAGELFF
clone size: .
V gene: TRBV4-2

CDR3 protein: CASSVAATYTDTQYF
clone size: .
V gene: TRBV9

CDR3 protein: CATSRELAGKETQYF
clone size: .
V gene: TRBV15

CDR3 protein: CASSQLGTNGEQFF
clone size: .
V gene: TRBV14

CDR3 protein: CASSRDRNNSPLHF
clone size: .
V gene: TRBV18

CDR3 protein: CATASGGARNEQFF
clone size: .
V gene: TRBV5-1

CDR3 protein: CASSRLNQGNYGYTF
clone size: .
V gene: TRBV5-6

CDR3 protein: CASSPPYSGRDGYTF
clone size: few
V gene: TRBV19

CDR3 protein: CASGILLAGGSHEQFF
clone size: .
V gene: TRBV27

CDR3 protein: CASSPDRGTYEQYF
clone size: .
V gene: TRBV18